This paragraph covers one T cell receptor (beta chain) sequence. Its antigen is undetermined. This sample stems from a study of PD-1 blockade in classical Hodgkin lymphoma. In every patient, relapse followed autologous stem cell transplantation, while exposure to brentuximab vedotin differed. Germline values: CDR1 LNHDA, CDR2 SQIVND (reference sequence). V was shortened by 7 bases and J by 3 bases, with 12 bases between the two germline ends. This CDR3 comprises 14 residues. Study-wide findings and caveats: Nivolumab starters within 1 year of ASCT were excluded. Causes of the repertoire differences remain undefined, possibly disease activity or prior therapy. Patients newly diagnosed and complete responders had comparable baseline diversity.

Sequenced by immunoSEQ multiplex PCR; TCRdb stores in-frame clones only, minus some. Of some 90,000 clones detected, around 90% appear once; the ten largest clones hold approximately 2.4%. Sequenced material: peripheral blood mononuclear cells (PBMCs), taken before the second cycle of nivolumab. This sequence originates from a human donor with classical Hodgkin lymphoma. The V gene is TRBV19, the J gene TRBJ2-2, with D perhaps being TRBD1 or TRBD2 (6 bases each). CDR3 bases: TGTGCCAGTACCAAAAGGGGGGACACCGGGGAGCTGTTTTTT. It translates to CASTKRGDTGELFF.